The 3 T cell receptor beta chains below come from one sample, sequenced in a study of shared clonotypes between healthy human individuals. Clones were sequenced by immunoSEQ multiplex PCR, and TCRdb holds only the in-frame ones, with some missing. This table holds about 730,000 clones, roughly two thirds found once. Material: memory CD4+ T cells sorted from blood. Subset specified: CD45RA-negative fraction. These receptors were collected from a woman between 25 and 40 years old in good health.

V and J are TRBV19 and TRBJ2-4; TRBD1 matches 7 bases. With 3 bases clipped from V and 11 bases from J, the junction kept 13 bases outside the gene matches. CDR1 and CDR2 from the germline V gene are LNHDA and SQIVND (reference sequence). The CDR3 totals 15 residues. CDR3 protein: CASSISWGQRSLQYF. The DNA of the CDR3 is TGTGCCAGTAGTATCTCTTGGGGACAGCGATCCCTTCAGTACTTC.

The CDR3 nucleotides read TGTGCCAGCAGATCGGGGGTGGGGAACTATGGCTACACCTTC. The encoded protein is CASRSGVGNYGYTF. The V call is TRBV11-2, the J call TRBJ1-2, with a weak D call TRBD1 (5 bases). The V gene's germline CDR1 is SGHAT and CDR2 FQNNGV. Trimming cost V 6 bases and J 2 bases, with 13 bases left between them. CDR3 length: 14 amino acids. The full variable domain, completed using reference TRBV11-2 and TRBJ1-2, is EAGVAQSPRYKIIEKRQSVAFWCNPISGHATLYWYQQILGQGPKLLIQFQNNGVVDDSQLPKDRFSAERLKGVDSTLKIQPAKLEDSAVYLCASRSGVGNYGYTFGSGTRLTVV.

The chain uses TRBV6-1 and TRBJ1-1; the D is unclear. The ends were cut back, 7 bases at V and 4 bases at J, with 13 bases in the middle. CDR1 MNHNS and CDR2 SASEGT come from the germline V gene. CDR3 length: 13 residues. The CDR3 region is CASTEGTVTEAFF. CDR3 coding DNA: TGTGCCAGCACCGAAGGAACAGTCACTGAAGCTTTCTTT.